This entry is about one TCR beta chain. Its antigen remains unidentified. Qualities for individual bases were not recorded, and no much larger clone is one base off. The data belong to a study of blood T cell repertoires in COVID-19 (TCRdb year 2020). General notes on the study: Collaborator samples came from the United States, Italy and Spain and covered acute and convalescent phases of COVID-19. Samples were obtained from the ongoing ImmuneRACE study (first 160 participants) and from over a thousand subjects provided by 6 global collaborators. Deeply sampled blood TCRbeta repertoires from subjects exposed to, actively infected with, or recovered from COVID-19 were included in the dataset. Sample metadata almost always included a de-identified subject ID, COVID-19 status, age in years and sex. The repertoires were released in a freely available public database intended as a resource for research on the immune response to SARS-CoV-2. The prospective study material was composed of cDNA or gDNA derived from T cells, B-cell-depleted T cells, or PBMCs. Where available, HLA class I and class II types were obtained from metadata supplied by the sample provider rather than from assay-based typing.

The immunoSEQ Assay, a bias-controlled multiplex PCR, was used to amplify TCRbeta CDR3 regions from genomic DNA. The published analysis was carried out like this. The number of nucleated cells in each sample was estimated from the amplification of reference gene primers within the assay. To quantify the absolute abundance of each unique TCRbeta CDR3 rearrangement, sequence reads were collapsed and filtered. For each sample, productive Simpson clonality was calculated as the square root of Simpson's diversity index across productive rearrangements. Held by TCRdb, this immuneACCESS table contains in-frame sequences only and omits some clones. Under half of the omission traces to an unresolved V gene where checked; the cause of the rest is unknown. Clonal size and the V and J genes are those of that table, whereas D and trimming came from the DNA. The sample table contains about 260,000 clones; only one count was recorded for about 91% of them. The ten top clones hold roughly 1.2% of the sample.

Unmatched junction bases come to 9, with V trimmed by 3 bases and J by 4 bases. The germline V gene (reference sequence) supplies CDR1 MNHEY and CDR2 SMNVEV. The CDR3 contains 17 residues, cysteine and phenylalanine counted. The DNA shown is the 51-base CDR3, in frame from base 1. Study-wide findings and limitations: The amount of clinical and demographic metadata varied by source and participant and was provided uncurated.

In the prospective study, participants were about 18 to 100 years old, resided in fewer than 25 geographic areas of the United States, and were enrolled through a virtual design. Cohort assignment in the prospective study relied on participant-reported clinical history from a screening survey and a study questionnaire. Each participant in the prospective study had whole blood, serum and a nasopharyngeal or oropharyngeal swab collected by mobile phlebotomists. Participants in the prospective study had the option to provide additional blood draws and questionnaires over a roughly two-month period. Before DNA extraction, blood samples from the prospective study were shipped at room temperature or frozen.

This TCR was recovered from a woman aged 35 to 49 with acute COVID-19. The sequencing input was PBMCs or T cells enriched from blood (not recorded which). The chain is assembled from TRBV27 and TRBJ2-1; 10 central bases correspond to TRBD2. This receptor carries the CDR3 CASSLASGSFGYNEQFF. The DNA reads as follows: TGTGCCAGCAGTTTGGCTAGCGGGAGTTTTGGTTACAATGAGCAGTTCTTC.